These 14 T cell receptor beta chains were all obtained from the same sample, sequenced in a study of early T cells in non-severe SARS-CoV-2 infection (dated by TCRdb to the early 2020s). Libraries were built with 5' RACE. The reads were generated on a NextSeq 500. In-frame beta chains were kept once TCRdb had trimmed the public reads at Q25 with fastp and called clones with MiXCR. CDR3 protein duplicates are merged, each entry listing the most common genes and DNA. The sample table records approximately 70,000 distinct CDR3 sequences; 4.5% to 6% of these occur just once. Less than 9.5% of the sample comes from the top ten. This specimen consisted of whole blood, obtained at baseline. The origin of the receptors is an adult who was a healthcare worker with PCR-confirmed SARS-CoV-2 infection or an uninfected control (not recorded which).

This clonotype came up a few times. This chain connects TRBV27 to TRBJ2-1; the match to TRBD1 covers 8 bases. V lost 5 bases and J lost 5; bases outside the gene matches: 8. The CDR3 sequence is 15 residues long. CDR1 is MNHEY, CDR2 SMNVEV, per germline (reference sequence). The CDR3 sequence: CASSPPDRGHNEQFF. In DNA form, the CDR3 reads TGTGCCAGCAGTCCCCCCGACAGGGGCCACAATGAGCAGTTCTTC.

This clonotype was detected a few times. The chain uses TRBV11-3 and TRBJ1-5; no clear D gene. V lost 0 bases, J lost 1 base, and 22 bases lay in between. The germline V gene has CDR1 SGHNT and CDR2 YENEEA. CDR3 length: 20 amino acids. The CDR3 sequence is CASSLDSPQPRNPSNQPQHF. The CDR3 DNA is TGTGCCAGCAGCTTAGATTCCCCCCAACCACGTAACCCGAGCAATCAGCCCCAGCATTTT.

The chain employs TRBV7-9 and TRBJ2-5; D may be TRBD2 (5 bases). Looked up from germline, CDR1 is SEHNR and CDR2 is FQNEAQ (reference sequence). The CDR3 is made up of 15 amino acids. V lost 5 bases and J lost 2, with 15 bases in between. The CDR3, as DNA: TGTGCCAGCAGCCCCCCGCAGCGGAATCAAGAGACCCAGTACTTC. It codes for CASSPPQRNQETQYF.

This clonotype was found many times. This sequence joins TRBV6-5 and TRBJ1-1, with D uncertain. Per germline, CDR1 MNHEY and CDR2 SVGAGI. This CDR3 is 14 amino acids long. The V end was cut by 2 bases, the J end by 1 base, with 8 bases between. The CDR3 nucleotides are TGTGCCAGCAGTTACAGGCAGACGAACACTGAAGCTTTCTTT. The encoded protein is CASSYRQTNTEAFF.

Ten or more counts support this clonotype. CDR3 DNA: TGTGCCAGCAGTTGGGGCCTTGGCCTGAATCAGCCCCAGCATTTT. Its protein is CASSWGLGLNQPQHF. The V call is TRBV28, the J call TRBJ1-5, with a tentative D call TRBD1 (5 bases). V was trimmed by 4 bases and J by 4 bases, leaving 14 bases between them. CDR3 size: 15 residues. Per germline, CDR1 MDHEN and CDR2 SYDVKM.

This clonotype was counted between two and nine times. The chain uses TRBV6-6 and TRBJ1-4; D uncertain. Germline CDR1 is MNHNY and CDR2 is SVGAGI (reference sequence). CDR3 length: 12 amino acids. Trimming cost V 2 bases and J 6 bases, with 4 bases left between them. The CDR3 DNA reads TGTGCCAGCAGTTACAGTTATGAAAAACTGTTTTTT. It yields the protein CASSYSYEKLFF.

The sample holds many counts of this clonotype. CDR3 sequence reads: CASSLVTPPISYEQYF. DNA of the CDR3: TGTGCCAGCAGTTTAGTGACTCCTCCCATCTCCTACGAGCAGTACTTC. This sequence joins TRBV12-3 or TRBV12-4 and TRBJ2-7; the D is unclear. Trimming left V 1 base short and J 0 bases short, with 13 bases between. This CDR3 comprises 16 residues.

This clonotype was detected ten times or more. This chain connects TRBV6-6 to TRBJ2-5; TRBD2 might be the D (5 bases). V lost 3 bases, J lost 1 base, and 9 bases lay in between. Germline CDR1 is MNHNY and CDR2 is SVGAGI (reference sequence). This CDR3 region has 14 residues. CDR3 amino acids: CASSYEGFQETQYF. The DNA of the CDR3 is TGTGCCAGCAGTTATGAGGGATTCCAAGAGACCCAGTACTTC.

By share of the sample, this clonotype is medium-sized. The chain joins TRBV12-3 or TRBV12-4 to TRBJ1-2, with D uncertain. CDR3 size: 14 residues. Trimming removed 4 bases from V and 4 bases from J, with 13 bases in between. This CDR3 is CASSSYPLGYGYTF. The CDR3 DNA reads TGTGCCAGCAGTTCATATCCCCTCGGCTATGGCTACACCTTC.

The chain joins TRBV29-1 to TRBJ1-2; D ambiguous. Trimming removed 4 bases at V and 2 bases at J, with 8 bases between. CDR3 size: 12 residues. Germline-derived CDR1 and CDR2 are SQVTM and ANQGSEA. This CDR3 reads CSVGDLNYGYTF. The CDR3 DNA reads as TGCAGCGTTGGAGACCTCAACTATGGCTACACCTTC.

CDR3 sequence: CASSVPQGQRATNEKLFF. The CDR3 DNA reads TGTGCCAGCAGTGTTCCTCAGGGGCAGAGAGCAACTAATGAAAAACTGTTTTTT. V usage is TRBV2 and J usage is TRBJ1-4; TRBD1 might be the D (6 bases). Trimming left V 4 bases short and J 0 bases short, with 18 bases between. Germline V lookup: CDR1 SNHLY, CDR2 FYNNEI. CDR3 length: 18 residues.

This clonotype was seen ten or more times. The chain recombines TRBV7-8 with TRBJ2-1; 8 bases are a match to TRBD1. Germline V gene data show CDR1 as SGHVS and CDR2 as FQNEAQ. The J segment lost 7 bases and the V segment lost 4 bases, leaving 12 bases of the junction unmatched. This CDR3 spans 16 amino acids. DNA of the CDR3: TGTGCCAGCAGCTCCCACGGACAGGGACTTGGGAATGAGCAGTTCTTC. It yields the protein CASSSHGQGLGNEQFF.

This clonotype turned up a few times. In DNA, the CDR3 is TGTGCCAGCAGCTCGTATCCGTTGCTTGATACGCAGTATTTT. Its translation is CASSSYPLLDTQYF. The rearrangement joins TRBV5-4 to TRBJ2-3; D uncertain. The CDR3 has 14 residues. Trimming cost V 3 bases and J 6 bases, with 14 bases left between them. From germline, CDR1 is SGHNT and CDR2 YYREEE (reference sequence).

This clonotype was recorded a few times. The chain links TRBV12-5 to TRBJ2-7, with 7 bases identical to TRBD1. CDR1 is LGHNT, CDR2 FRNRAP, per germline. V was pared by 6 bases and J by 4 bases, with 9 bases of the junction left unmatched. This CDR3 has 14 amino acids. The CDR3 DNA reads as TGTGCTAGTGGGGTTCCGGGACAGCGTTACGAGCAGTACTTC. It yields the protein CASGVPGQRYEQYF. Full variable domain (rest looked up from reference TRBV12-5 and TRBJ2-7): DARVTQTPRHKVTEMGQEVTMRCQPILGHNTVFWYRQTMMQGLELLAYFRNRAPLDDSGMPKDRFSAEMPDATLATLKIQPSEPRDSAVYFCASGVPGQRYEQYFGPGTRLTVT.